The text below deals with one TCR beta chain. Its cognate antigen has yet to be identified. No much larger clone exists at a distance of one base, and base qualities are not known. This sample stems from a study of blood T cell repertoires in COVID-19 (dated by TCRdb to about 2020). A note on the overall study: Samples from collaborators originated in the United States, Italy and Spain and spanned both the acute and convalescent phases of COVID-19. The prospective study material was composed of cDNA or gDNA derived from T cells, B-cell-depleted T cells, or PBMCs. Deeply sampled blood TCRbeta repertoires from subjects exposed to, actively infected with, or recovered from COVID-19 were included in the dataset. The repertoires were made available in a free public database intended to serve as a resource for research on the immune response to SARS-CoV-2. Samples came from the ongoing ImmuneRACE study (first 160 participants) plus 1,254 subjects from 6 global collaborators. The sample metadata nearly always contained a de-identified subject ID, COVID-19 status, age in years and sex. HLA class I and class II types, where available, came from metadata supplied by the sample provider rather than from assay-based typing. Summary of the overall study and its limitations: The amount of clinical and demographic metadata varied by source and participant and was provided uncurated.

Collaborating institutions collected whole blood in K2EDTA tubes following their own protocols. For TCRbeta analysis, collaborator samples were shipped as frozen whole blood, as isolated PBMCs, or as DNA extracted from either sample type. CDR1 is given as SGHRS and CDR2 as YFSETQ, both from the germline V gene. V and J are trimmed by 0 bases and 4 bases, and the gene matches miss 6 bases of the junction. From the cysteine up to the phenylalanine, the CDR3 has a length of 16 residues. The only DNA kept is the CDR3, 48 bases in frame from the first base. The immunoSEQ Assay, a bias-controlled multiplex PCR, was used to amplify TCRbeta CDR3 regions from genomic DNA. Concerning the study's data processing: Within the assay, amplification of reference gene primers was used to estimate how many nucleated cells each sample contained. Sequence reads were collapsed and filtered to measure the absolute abundance of every unique TCRbeta CDR3 rearrangement. For each sample, productive Simpson clonality was calculated as the square root of Simpson's diversity index over productive rearrangements. Held by TCRdb, this immuneACCESS table contains in-frame sequences only and omits some clones. Under half of the omission traces to an unresolved V gene where checked; the cause of the rest is unknown. V and J calls plus clone size are reproduced from that table; the DNA served to infer D and trimming. This sample holds more than 110,000 clones; 70% to 85% were observed only once. Roughly 3.5% of the sample goes to the ten largest clones.

Sequencing was carried out using peripheral blood. The V and J genes are TRBV5-1 and TRBJ2-1; TRBD1 fits 8 bases in the junction. The TCR originated in a man aged 60-69 years with acute or convalescent COVID-19. The CDR3 protein: CASSLAPRGLYNEQFF. At the DNA level, the sequence is TGCGCCAGCAGCTTGGCCCCCAGGGGGCTATACAATGAGCAGTTCTTC.